These 24 T cell receptor beta chains originate from one sample sequenced in a study of OX40 agonist ivuxolimab in advanced cancers. Data came from immunoSEQ multiplex PCR; TCRdb stores just in-frame clones and leaves some out. Counted here are around 80,000 clones, 90% to 95% occurring once; the ten biggest clones make up just over 20%. The sample in question was CD4+ or CD8+ T cells sorted from blood, obtained in a trial of the OX40 agonist ivuxolimab. These receptors all come from an adult with an advanced solid tumor such as melanoma, head and neck, liver or kidney cancer.

The genes are TRBV4-3 and TRBJ1-6; weak D call: TRBD1 (6 bases). Trimming left V 5 bases short and J 3 bases short, with 14 bases between. CDR3 size: 16 residues. The V gene's germline CDR1 is LGHNA and CDR2 YSLEER. CDR3 sequence reads: CASSYDRSNYNSPLHF. In DNA, the CDR3 is TGCGCCAGCAGCTATGACAGGTCGAACTATAATTCACCCCTCCACTTT.

The gene calls are TRBV6-6 and TRBJ2-5; D ambiguous. There are 14 residues in the CDR3. CDR1 is MNHNY and CDR2 is SVGAGI in the germline V gene (reference sequence). V was shortened by 0 bases and J by 2 bases, with 7 bases between the two germline ends. This CDR3 reads CASSYSGIQETQYF. The DNA for the CDR3 is TGTGCCAGCAGTTACTCAGGAATTCAAGAGACCCAGTACTTC.

This CDR3 reads CASSDGTGGNQPQHF. The CDR3 region has the DNA TGCGCCAGCAGCGACGGGACAGGGGGCAATCAGCCCCAGCATTTT. The chain combines TRBV5-1 with TRBJ1-5; 10 positions agree with TRBD1. J lost 2 bases, V lost 4 bases, and 3 bases had no gene match. The V gene's germline CDR1 is SGHRS and CDR2 YFSETQ. CDR3 length: 15 residues.

This clone was seen more than once but under ten times. The chain recombines TRBV19 with TRBJ1-1; D is unclear. Trimming took off 7 bases at V and 1 base at J, with 7 bases between the two ends. There are 12 residues in the CDR3. Germline assignment: CDR1 LNHDA and CDR2 SQIVND (reference sequence). The CDR3 bases are TGTGCCAGTACCATGGGGAACACTGAAGCTTTCTTT. Amino acid sequence: CASTMGNTEAFF.

The chain is built from TRBV11-3 and TRBJ2-5; D possibly corresponds to TRBD2 (6 bases). Trimming removed 5 bases from V and 2 bases from J, with 9 bases in between. This CDR3 is built from 13 residues. CDR1 and CDR2 from the germline V gene are SGHNT and YENEEA. CDR3 nucleotide sequence: TGTGCCAGCAGCGGGGACTGGCAAGAGACCCAGTACTTC. Encoded protein: CASSGDWQETQYF.

The chain uses TRBV6-6 and TRBJ2-7; 10 bases agree with TRBD1. J was trimmed by 3 bases and V by 6 bases; bases with no gene match: 11. Germline V gene lookup returns CDR1 MNHNY and CDR2 SVGAGI (reference sequence). CDR3 size: 16 residues. The CDR3 DNA sequence: TGTGCCAGCAGCCCTCAGGACAGGGGGAACGACTACGAGCAGTACTTC. The encoded protein is CASSPQDRGNDYEQYF.

The rearrangement joins TRBV9 to TRBJ1-2, with D perhaps matching TRBD1 (5 bases). The germline CDR1 and CDR2 sequences are SGDLS and YYNGEE. V lost 4 bases, J lost 3 bases, and 10 bases lay in between. The CDR3 spans 13 residues. In nucleotides, the CDR3 is TGTGCCAGCAGCTGGGGGTTGGACTATGGCTACACCTTC. It translates to CASSWGLDYGYTF. The full variable domain, rest sourced from reference TRBV9 and TRBJ1-2, is DSGVTQTPKHLITATGQRVTLRCSPRSGDLSVYWYQQSLDQGLQFLIQYYNGEERAKGNILERFSAQQFPDLHSELNLSSLELGDSALYFCASSWGLDYGYTFGSGTRLTVV.

The chain joins TRBV6-1 to TRBJ1-4; D is perhaps TRBD1 (5 bases). The germline CDR1 and CDR2 sequences are MNHNS and SASEGT. V lost 0 bases to trimming and J lost 6 bases, with 11 bases between them. There are 15 residues in the CDR3. CDR3 DNA sequence: TGTGCCAGCAGTGAAGCGGGGGTTTGGGATGAAAAACTGTTTTTT. Translated: CASSEAGVWDEKLFF.

The chain carries TRBV28 and TRBJ1-1; D is ambiguous. Germline CDR1 MDHEN, CDR2 SYDVKM. The CDR3 is made up of 12 amino acids. V gave up 5 bases and J gave up 6 bases, with 10 bases separating them. In DNA form, the CDR3 reads TGTGCCAGCAGTGGCGAGGAGGCTGAAGCTTTCTTT. Its translation is CASSGEEAEAFF.

The chain carries TRBV19 and TRBJ2-7, with 8 bases lining up with TRBD1. This CDR3 comprises 14 residues. Germline CDR1 is LNHDA and CDR2 is SQIVND (reference sequence). Trimming removed 3 bases from V and 2 bases from J; junction bases left unmatched: 3. In DNA, the CDR3 is TGTGCCAGTAGTATTGGACAGGGAACCTACGAGCAGTACTTC. Protein: CASSIGQGTYEQYF.

This chain links TRBV7-9 with TRBJ1-1; D remains ambiguous. Between the trimmed V and J ends, which lost 4 bases and 5 bases, there was a span of 14 bases. The CDR3 is 14 residues long. Germline-derived CDR1 and CDR2 are SEHNR and FQNEAQ (reference sequence). The CDR3 is CASSSTESRTEAFF. The CDR3 region has the DNA TGTGCCAGCAGCTCCACCGAGAGTCGTACTGAAGCTTTCTTT.

The J gene is TRBJ2-3, the V gene TRBV25-1; TRBD1 might be the D (5 bases). The CDR3 length is 15 residues. Germline V lookup: CDR1 MGHDK, CDR2 SYGVNS. V gave up 4 bases and J gave up 4 bases, with 15 bases separating them. For the CDR3, the DNA is TGTGCCAGCAGTGGGGGCAGTTATTCATCAGATACGCAGTATTTT. This translates into CASSGGSYSSDTQYF.

The chain carries TRBV7-9 and TRBJ1-1; D is unclear. V was trimmed by 8 bases and J by 3 bases, leaving 10 bases between them. Germline values: CDR1 SEHNR, CDR2 FQNEAQ (reference sequence). The CDR3 has 12 residues. The DNA of the CDR3 is TGTGCCAGCGGCCGGGGATACACTGAAGCTTTCTTT. Translated: CASGRGYTEAFF.

The DNA for the CDR3 is TGTGCCAGTAGTCAGGGGCTGCGCACTGAAGCTTTCTTT. As protein: CASSQGLRTEAFF. The rearrangement uses TRBV19 and TRBJ1-1; D perhaps matches TRBD1 (6 bases). V shed 5 bases and J shed 4 bases, with 11 bases lying between them. Germline V CDR1 and CDR2: LNHDA, SQIVND (reference sequence). There are 13 residues in the CDR3.

V gene TRBV4-1 combines with J gene TRBJ1-2; D not certain. This CDR3 spans 14 amino acids. With 1 base removed from V and 5 bases from J, the gap between germline ends came to 11 bases. Germline CDR1 MGHRA, CDR2 YSYEKL. The CDR3 region is CASSQVQAEYGYTF. CDR3 DNA sequence: TGCGCCAGCAGCCAAGTCCAGGCCGAGTATGGCTACACCTTC.

In this sample, this clone turned up once. The chain employs TRBV4-2 and TRBJ2-2; D might be TRBD1 or TRBD2, each matching 7 bases. Germline assignment: CDR1 LGHNA and CDR2 YNFKEQ. V was pared by 1 base and J by 5 bases, with 11 bases between. This CDR3 is 15 amino acids long. The CDR3 loop is CASSQGQGGTGELFF. The CDR3 DNA follows: TGTGCCAGCAGCCAAGGCCAGGGGGGGACCGGGGAGCTGTTTTTT.

The V call is TRBV9, the J call TRBJ1-1; possible D gene TRBD1, 6 bases. This CDR3 spans 12 amino acids. Trimming removed 4 bases at V and 5 bases at J, with 9 bases between. The V gene's germline CDR1 is SGDLS and CDR2 YYNGEE. Here the CDR3 DNA reads TGTGCCAGCAGCATAGGGGGGACTGAAGCTTTCTTT. Amino acid sequence: CASSIGGTEAFF.

The chain employs TRBV27 and TRBJ2-7, with D unresolved. In germline, CDR1 is MNHEY, CDR2 SMNVEV (reference sequence). The CDR3 sequence is 14 residues long. Trimming took 4 bases from V and 1 from J, leaving 11 bases between them. The CDR3 nucleotides read TGTGCCAGCAGTTCAAGTGACGGATCCTACGAGCAGTACTTC. Amino acid sequence: CASSSSDGSYEQYF.

The V call is TRBV19, the J call TRBJ2-1; perhaps TRBD2 as D (6 bases). Trimming took 5 bases from V and 7 from J, leaving 9 bases between them. The CDR3 covers 12 residues. CDR1 is LNHDA, CDR2 SQIVND, per germline (reference sequence). The DNA of the CDR3 is TGTGCCAGTAGTCCCGCGGGGAATGAGCAGTTCTTC. This encodes CASSPAGNEQFF.

V and J are TRBV9 and TRBJ2-5; 9 bases align to TRBD2. This CDR3 comprises 16 residues. CDR1 and CDR2 (germline): SGDLS, YYNGEE. V shed 2 bases and J 0 bases; nucleotides not matched to a gene: 5. The CDR3 loop is CASSVSSGENQETQYF. The CDR3 nucleotides read TGTGCCAGCAGCGTCTCTAGCGGGGAGAACCAAGAGACCCAGTACTTC. The whole variable domain, remainder taken from reference TRBV9 and TRBJ2-5, is DSGVTQTPKHLITATGQRVTLRCSPRSGDLSVYWYQQSLDQGLQFLIQYYNGEERAKGNILERFSAQQFPDLHSELNLSSLELGDSALYFCASSVSSGENQETQYFGPGTRLLVL.

This clone was picked up one time. The V and J genes are TRBV4-3 and TRBJ2-1, with D tentatively TRBD1 (5 bases). Germline loops: CDR1 LGHNA, CDR2 YSLEER. This CDR3 is 15 amino acids long. V was cut by 0 bases and J by 3 bases, with 9 bases left in between. CDR3 coding DNA: TGCGCCAGCAGCCAAGATGGAGACAGCTACAATGAGCAGTTCTTC. It specifies CASSQDGDSYNEQFF.

The chain recombines TRBV5-6 with TRBJ1-1, with a weak D call TRBD1 (5 bases). In germline, CDR1 is SGHDT, CDR2 YYEEEE. There are 15 residues in the CDR3. The V and J ends lost 0 bases and 4 bases respectively, with 13 bases between them. CDR3 sequence (DNA): TGTGCCAGCAGCTTGGTTGGGCAGGACACCACTGAAGCTTTCTTT. Protein product: CASSLVGQDTTEAFF. Based on the CDR3 plus reference TRBV5-6 and TRBJ1-1, the full variable domain is DAGVTQSPTHLIKTRGQQVTLRCSPKSGHDTVSWYQQALGQGPQFIFQYYEEEERQRGNFPDRFSGHQFPNYSSELNVNALLLGDSALYLCASSLVGQDTTEAFFGQGTRLTVV.

The rearrangement uses TRBV28 and TRBJ2-1; D is uncertain. The V and J ends lost 3 bases and 0 bases respectively, with 9 bases between them. The CDR3 is 15 amino acids. The V gene's germline CDR1 is MDHEN and CDR2 SYDVKM. The CDR3 DNA reads TGTGCCAGCAGTTTTGGCAGGAGCTCCTACAATGAGCAGTTCTTC. Amino acids: CASSFGRSSYNEQFF.

J is TRBJ2-7 and V is TRBV4-1; D is unresolved. Trimming removed 2 bases at V and 6 bases at J, with 14 bases between. The CDR3 spans 14 residues. Per germline, CDR1 MGHRA and CDR2 YSYEKL. The DNA of the CDR3 is TGCGCCAGCAGCCAACTGTTTGGGCCCTCCGAGCAGTACTTC. Translating it yields CASSQLFGPSEQYF.